This T cell receptor (beta chain) originates from a study of response to subunit inactivated influenza vaccine. One entry per CDR3 protein, called by TCRdb with MiXCR from the RT-PCR reads. The table lists 500,000 or so distinct CDR3 sequences, approximately 9.9% of them singletons. Germline CDR1 is SGHAT and CDR2 is FQDESV (reference sequence). Trimming at V came to 5 bases and at J to 8 bases, leaving 11 bases not matched to a gene. The length of the CDR3 is 16 residues. Sequenced here: PBMCs from blood, sampled roughly 45 days after vaccination. The origin of this receptor is a man in his fifties or sixties who received an inactivated influenza vaccine. This chain joins TRBV11-1 and TRBJ2-1; 11 bases are shared with TRBD1. The CDR3 region has the DNA TGTGCCAGCAGCATCCGTCCGGGACAGGGGGGCTATGAGCAGTTCTTC. Translating it yields CASSIRPGQGGYEQFF.